This TCR beta chain is from a study of T cell responses to AZD1222 COVID-19 vaccine. General study findings and limits: It should be noted that donors were predominantly white British and more often female, and clonal diversity was possibly underestimated. Variant regions that are unmutated are reportedly the target of nearly half of spike-specific TCRs. Spike was spanned by vaccine-associated CD4 TCRs, with dominance at 160-218 and 743-854.

The table came from immunoSEQ multiplex PCR; TCRdb's copy has only in-frame clones and leaves some out. The sample has 65,000 to 80,000 clones; about 90% are singletons. Between the trimmed V and J ends, which lost 0 bases and 7 bases, there was a span of 10 bases. Germline loops: CDR1 SGHRS, CDR2 YFSETQ. CDR3 length: 14 residues. To note about this clone: Its antigen is still unknown.

Sequencing was performed on peripheral blood, taken on day 0 of AZD1222 vaccination. V gene TRBV5-1 combines with J gene TRBJ2-2; no firm D call. This receptor was obtained from an adult in good health. The CDR3 DNA is TGCGCCAGCAGCTTGGAGGGCTTACACGGGGAGCTGTTTTTT. This codes for CASSLEGLHGELFF.